This T cell receptor beta chain stems from a study of T cell repertoires in cytomegalovirus infection. As for the study in general: Public TCR beta signature analysis indicated the presence of both CMV infection and matching HLA type. General study results and limits: HLA-C-restricted CMV-specific TCR beta clonotypes prevailed in the ex vivo response. Using cumulative public TCR beta family frequency, the authors identified those who carried CMV together with the relevant HLA.

The CDR3 has 13 residues. V gave up 10 bases and J gave up 4 bases, with 16 bases separating them. TCRdb redid the calling of the reads with MiXCR, one entry per CDR3 protein. The profile shows under 800,000 distinct CDR3 sequences, 20% to 25% of them singletons. This clonotype was recorded at least ten times. Antigen unknown. The sequenced sample was CD8+ T cells from PBMCs. The V call is TRBV12-3 or TRBV12-4, the J call TRBJ1-1; D is ambiguous. The receptor was isolated from a human donor in good health (CMV status not recorded). Some clones in this sample may be carry-over from other donors' samples. The CDR3 sequence: CAMKEALGTEAFF. CDR3 nucleotides: TGTGCCATGAAGGAGGCATTGGGCACTGAAGCTTTCTTT.